Below are 29 T cell receptor beta chains sequenced from a single sample in a study of blood T cells in healthy people across ages. The authors ran a second PCR of about 7 to 12 cycles using a sample-barcoded 5' primer and a J-beta primer mix. TCRdb re-derived calls from the 5' RACE reads in MiXCR, one entry per CDR3 protein. The data show some 930,000 distinct CDR3 sequences, 25% to 35% seen once. These data also featured in a second study, about T cells of mothers and their children.

Sequenced material: blood. These receptors originate from a woman aged 40 to 50 in good health.

This rearrangement joins TRBV7-8 to TRBJ2-3; D remains unclear. The CDR3 covers 15 residues. Per the germline V gene, CDR1 is SGHVS and CDR2 is FQNEAQ. V lost 0 bases, J lost 0 bases, and 7 bases lay in between. In DNA form, the CDR3 reads TGTGCCAGCAGCTTAGCGAGAGGAAGCACAGATACGCAGTATTTT. This gives the protein CASSLARGSTDTQYF. The whole variable domain, remainder taken from reference TRBV7-8 and TRBJ2-3, is GAGVSQSPRYKVAKRGQDVALRCDPISGHVSLFWYQQALGQGPEFLTYFQNEAQLDKSGLPSDRFFAERPEGSVSTLKIQRTQQEDSAVYLCASSLARGSTDTQYFGPGTRLTVL.

This clonotype has a handful of counts. The CDR3 loop reads CSAPTGGAGYNEQFF. CDR3 nucleotides: TGCAGTGCTCCCACAGGTGGGGCCGGCTACAATGAGCAGTTCTTC. The genes are TRBV20-1 and TRBJ2-1; D is possibly TRBD1 (5 bases). This CDR3 has 15 amino acids. The germline V gene encodes CDR1 DFQATT and CDR2 SNEGSKA (reference sequence). V lost 5 bases, J lost 3 bases, and 17 bases lay in between.

With regard to this clonotype: One end of the junction varies from germline; a read error may be responsible. This chain connects TRBV20-1 to TRBJ2-5; 7 positions agree with TRBD1. The last part of the DNA fits TRBJ2-7 better; the J call may be wrong. CDR3 length: 13 residues. The germline V gene has CDR1 DFQATT and CDR2 SNEGSKA (reference sequence). The CDR3 here is CSGRPGGFGEQYF. CDR3 DNA: TGCAGTGGTAGACCAGGGGGTTTTGGCGAGCAGTACTTC.

This clonotype was seen many times. The genes are TRBV20-1 and TRBJ2-7, with D possibly being TRBD1 (5 bases). V dropped 6 bases and J dropped 2 bases, with 14 bases sitting between them. The CDR3 is made up of 13 amino acids. Germline values: CDR1 DFQATT, CDR2 SNEGSKA (reference sequence). In DNA form, the CDR3 reads TGCAGTGCCCCCGACAGCCGCACCTACGAGCAGTACTTC. Translated, it gives CSAPDSRTYEQYF.

The chain uses TRBV7-2 and TRBJ2-1, with 12 bases matching TRBD2. J was trimmed by 7 bases and V by 3 bases; bases with no gene match: 1. Germline-derived CDR1 and CDR2 are SGHTA and FQGNSA. The CDR3 runs to 14 residues. The CDR3 protein is CASSFGLAGNEQFF. The CDR3 DNA sequence: TGTGCCAGCAGCTTTGGACTAGCGGGGAATGAGCAGTTCTTC.

The rearrangement uses TRBV24-1 and TRBJ2-3; 8 bases map to TRBD2. Germline V lookup: CDR1 KGHDR, CDR2 SFDVKD. This CDR3 has 13 residues. The ends lost 2 bases at V and 14 bases at J; junction bases unmatched: 8. The CDR3 DNA is TGTGCCACCAGTGATTACCCAGAGCGGGGGAGGTATTTT. Translated: CATSDYPERGRYF.

The V call is TRBV10-3, the J call TRBJ1-2; tentative D call: TRBD1 (5 bases). The CDR3 spans 13 residues. V shed 2 bases and J shed 8 bases, with 12 bases lying between them. Germline lookup yields CDR1 ENHRY and CDR2 SYGVKD. CDR3 in amino acids: CAISEGREGGYTF. The CDR3 coding sequence is TGTGCCATCAGTGAGGGCAGGGAAGGCGGCTACACCTTC.

This chain uses TRBV7-9 with TRBJ2-3; TRBD2 matches at 7 bases. J was trimmed by 2 bases and V by 8 bases; bases with no gene match: 10. This CDR3 has 15 amino acids. From germline, CDR1 is SEHNR and CDR2 FQNEAQ (reference sequence). The CDR3 protein is CASSPGGTFTDTQYF. CDR3 in DNA: TGTGCCAGCTCCCCGGGGGGAACTTTCACAGATACGCAGTATTTT.

Concerning this clonotype: This may stem from a read error, because a much larger clone lies one nucleotide away. This chain links TRBV9 with TRBJ2-1; the match to TRBD1 covers 9 bases. CDR1 is SGDLS, CDR2 YYNGEE, per germline. V trimming: 3 bases; J trimming: 5 bases; junction bases outside the gene matches: 6. CDR3 length: 15 amino acids. The CDR3 reads CASSGPGQGNNEQFF. For the CDR3, the DNA is TGTGCCAGCAGCGGCCCGGGACAGGGCAACAATGAGCAGTTCTTC.

This clonotype showed up many times. The V call is TRBV3-1, the J call TRBJ1-5; the D gene is possibly TRBD1 (5 bases). The ends were cut back, 0 bases at V and 6 bases at J, with 9 bases in the middle. The length of the CDR3 is 14 residues. Germline V gene data show CDR1 as LGHDT and CDR2 as YNNKEL (reference sequence). CDR3 sequence: CASSQDAGSQPQHF. CDR3 bases: TGTGCCAGCAGCCAAGATGCAGGGTCTCAGCCCCAGCATTTT.

On this clonotype: At one of its ends the junction is not consistent with the germline gene, which may arise from a read error. This chain links TRBV6-6 with TRBJ1-5; the D is unclear. Looked up from germline, CDR1 is MNHNY and CDR2 is SVGAGI (reference sequence). This CDR3 has 15 residues. In DNA, the CDR3 is TGTGCCATCAAATCGGACCTTTCGATAAATCAGCCCCAGAATTTT. It encodes CAIKSDLSINQPQNF.

The chain has TRBV4-3 and TRBJ2-1; D is perhaps TRBD1 (6 bases). The J call could be wrong; TRBJ2-7 is a better fit for the DNA end. The CDR3 covers 16 residues. Germline values: CDR1 LGHNA, CDR2 YSLEER. Here the CDR3 reads CASSQVWAGADNEQYF. The CDR3 DNA reads TGCGCCAGCAGCCAAGTTTGGGCAGGGGCTGATAATGAGCAGTACTTC.

This clonotype has a count of ten or more. The chain couples TRBV20-1 to TRBJ2-5; 14 nucleotides match TRBD2. Trimming removed 5 bases from V and 1 base from J; junction bases left unmatched: 3. The CDR3 is 15 amino acids. The germline gives CDR1 DFQATT, CDR2 SNEGSKA (reference sequence). DNA for the CDR3: TGCAGTGCTGGACTAGCGGGGGGCACCCAAGAGACCCAGTACTTC. Translating gives CSAGLAGGTQETQYF.

About this clonotype itself: An end of the junction differs from the germline gene, which may be a read error. The chain is built from TRBV29-1 and TRBJ1-5, with D perhaps matching TRBD1 (6 bases). The germline V gene encodes CDR1 SQVTM and CDR2 ANQGSEA. The CDR3 length is 14 residues. The CDR3 sequence is CSVVQGDGNQSQHF. The CDR3 DNA reads as TGCAGCGTTGTACAGGGCGACGGCAATCAGTCCCAGCATTTT.

This clonotype was observed at least ten times. This rearrangement joins TRBV7-9 to TRBJ2-7; 7 nucleotides agree with TRBD2. J lost 4 bases, V lost 4 bases, and 13 bases had no gene match. The CDR3 runs to 16 residues. Germline CDR1 reads SEHNR; CDR2 reads FQNEAQ (reference sequence). CDR3 loop: CASSSSREGAGYEQYF. The DNA of the CDR3 is TGTGCCAGCAGCTCAAGTAGGGAGGGAGCGGGTTACGAGCAGTACTTC.

In this sample, this clonotype turned up a few times. The chain recombines TRBV7-2 with TRBJ2-1, with a tentative D call TRBD2 (7 bases). Trimming took 4 bases from V and 8 from J, leaving 15 bases between them. CDR3 length: 14 amino acids. Germline assignment: CDR1 SGHTA and CDR2 FQGNSA. The CDR3 nucleotides are TGTGCCAGCAGCTGTAGCTGGGGGGGCGATGAGCAGTTCTTC. It codes for CASSCSWGGDEQFF.

The sample holds many counts of this clonotype. This chain connects TRBV6-6 to TRBJ2-6; TRBD1 might be the D (6 bases). The CDR3 is 15 amino acids. Per the germline V gene, CDR1 is MNHNY and CDR2 is SVGAGI (reference sequence). Trimming took off 6 bases at V and 4 bases at J, with 13 bases between the two ends. The CDR3 DNA reads TGTGCCAGCAGAAGACAGGACCCCGGGGCCAACGTCCTGACTTTC. Protein sequence: CASRRQDPGANVLTF.

The gene calls are TRBV10-3 and TRBJ2-7; TRBD2 is a possible D gene (6 bases). V was pared by 0 bases and J by 3 bases, with 12 bases between. Germline lookup yields CDR1 ENHRY and CDR2 SYGVKD. There are 15 residues in the CDR3. The CDR3 here is CAISESTADYYEQYF. CDR3 DNA sequence: TGTGCCATCAGTGAGTCTACCGCGGACTACTACGAGCAGTACTTC.

V is TRBV20-1 and J is TRBJ1-1, with 7 bases fitting TRBD1. This CDR3 is built from 13 residues. Germline V gives CDR1 DFQATT, CDR2 SNEGSKA (reference sequence). With 8 bases clipped from V and 0 bases from J, the junction kept 6 bases outside the gene matches. Here the CDR3 reads CSQLTGLNTEAFF. For the CDR3, the DNA is TGCAGTCAGTTGACAGGGCTGAACACTGAAGCTTTCTTT.

The chain couples TRBV7-3 to TRBJ1-6; 8 nucleotides align to TRBD1. Germline V gene data show CDR1 as SGHTA and CDR2 as FQGTGA. V shed 5 bases and J 7 bases; nucleotides not matched to a gene: 4. The CDR3 is made up of 14 amino acids. In nucleotides, the CDR3 is TGTGCCAGCAGCACACAGGGGGGGAATTCACCCCTCCACTTT. Translated, it gives CASSTQGGNSPLHF.

A remark on this clonotype: One end of the junction does not line up with germline, which may come from a read error. The chain carries TRBV7-9 and TRBJ2-7, with 7 bases that match TRBD1. The CDR3 covers 13 residues. CDR1 SEHNR and CDR2 FQNEAQ come from the germline V gene (reference sequence). CDR3 loop: CVSSSTGWCEQYF. The CDR3 DNA follows: TGTGTCAGCAGCTCGACAGGGTGGTGCGAGCAGTACTTC.

The J gene is TRBJ2-5, the V gene TRBV27; 7 bases map to TRBD1. The better agreement between TRBJ2-7 and the DNA end casts doubt on the J call. The CDR3 is 15 amino acids. Looked up from germline, CDR1 is MNHEY and CDR2 is SMNVEV (reference sequence). The CDR3 DNA reads as TGTGCCAGCAGCCTCACCGCGACAGGGCCGTACGAGCAGTACTTC. This translates into CASSLTATGPYEQYF.

The V and J genes are TRBV6-7 and TRBJ2-2; TRBD2 matches at 11 bases. TRBV6-7 has ORF status, its function being uncertain. The CDR3 contains 17 residues. The V segment lost 4 bases and the J segment 7 bases; nucleotides outside the gene matches: 11. CDR3 nucleotide sequence: TGTGCCAGCAGTTTAGGGACTAGCGGTCCTGTGGGCGGGGAGCTGTTTTTT. Protein sequence: CASSLGTSGPVGGELFF.

This clonotype was counted a few times. V and J are TRBV27 and TRBJ1-1; D unresolved. Germline-derived CDR1 and CDR2 are MNHEY and SMNVEV (reference sequence). The V gene lost 10 bases and the J gene lost 1 base, with 13 bases spanning the gap. This CDR3 region has 13 residues. In DNA, the CDR3 is TGTGCCACCAGGTCCCGGGAGAACACTGAAGCTTTCTTT. Encoded protein: CATRSRENTEAFF.

This clonotype showed up just a few times. The J gene is TRBJ2-4, the V gene TRBV28; 8 bases map to TRBD1. CDR3 length equals 14 residues. Germline assignment: CDR1 MDHEN and CDR2 SYDVKM. V was clipped by 2 bases and J by 4 bases; unmatched bases: 1. The CDR3 loop reads CASSLDRGKNIQYF. DNA for the CDR3: TGTGCCAGCAGTTTAGACAGGGGAAAAAACATTCAGTACTTC. Filled out from reference TRBV28 and TRBJ2-4, the complete variable domain reads DVKVTQSSRYLVKRTGEKVFLECVQDMDHENMFWYRQDPGLGLRLIYFSYDVKMKEKGDIPEGYSVSREKKERFSLILESASTNQTSMYLCASSLDRGKNIQYFGAGTRLSVL.

This rearrangement joins TRBV20-1 to TRBJ2-1; 11 nucleotides match TRBD2. The J segment lost 2 bases and the V segment lost 5 bases, leaving 5 bases of the junction unmatched. CDR3 length equals 15 residues. Germline CDR1 and CDR2: DFQATT and SNEGSKA (reference sequence). CDR3 DNA: TGCAGTGCTCCCCAGACTAGCGGGGCCTACAATGAGCAGTTCTTC. This gives the protein CSAPQTSGAYNEQFF.

This clonotype was observed at least ten times. This chain joins TRBV29-1 and TRBJ1-2; D is unresolved. Trimming left V 4 bases short and J 1 base short, with 7 bases between. CDR3 length equals 12 residues. Germline CDR1 reads SQVTM; CDR2 reads ANQGSEA. CDR3 coding DNA: TGCAGCGTTGGGCCCGATAACTATGGCTACACCTTC. Protein: CSVGPDNYGYTF.

The rearrangement joins TRBV15 to TRBJ2-1; TRBD2 aligns across 7 bases. The germline CDR1 and CDR2 sequences are LNHNV and YYDKDF (reference sequence). The CDR3 covers 12 residues. Germline trimming cut 1 base from V and 10 bases from J; bases unmatched to any gene: 1. The CDR3 region is CATSRASGEQFF. DNA of the CDR3: TGTGCCACCAGCAGAGCTAGCGGAGAGCAGTTCTTC.

This clonotype was detected only a few times. The junction does not match germline at one end; this may be a read error. The genes are TRBV28 and TRBJ1-1; D possibly corresponds to TRBD1 (5 bases). CDR1 is MDHEN and CDR2 is SYDVKM in the germline V gene. The CDR3 runs 16 residues. The CDR3 DNA reads as TGTGCCAGCAGTCACCCCCAGGAGGGGAGGAACTCTGAAGCTTTCTTT. This gives the protein CASSHPQEGRNSEAFF.